This TCR beta chain was recorded in a study of T cells in localized non-small cell lung cancer (dated by TCRdb to 2020 to 2022). Notes on the research overall: The study examined T cell repertoires in under 300 patients with early-stage NSCLC and compared tumors with uninvolved tumor-adjacent lungs. All 220 or so NSCLC patients in the cohort were treatment-naive and had localized lung tumors that were resected. Of the NSCLC patients, 120 to 150 were male and about 97 were female, and the mean age was about 69 years.

The immunoSEQ Assay was used to sequence TCR beta CDR3 regions from DNA. In the authors' own workflow: To compute T cell density, TCR beta template counts were normalized to usable DNA, which was estimated by amplifying housekeeping genes. Richness was estimated with the preseqR package, extrapolating to 400,000 templates for PBMC samples and 120,000 templates for tissue samples. Clonality was defined by subtracting Pielou's evenness from one. Tissue-enriched TCRs were identified through differential abundance testing performed on productive amino-acid clonotypes, with a minimum total count of 5 and an alpha of 0.1. The Jaccard Index and the Morisita Overlap Index were used to measure repertoire overlap between compartments. GLIPH clustered TCR beta CDR3s with public tetramer-defined viral CDR3s; viral motifs required at least three viral sequences plus V-gene enrichment. Here the immuneACCESS table is served through TCRdb, limited to in-frame sequences with V and J called. Missing clones are a known gap in these copies; in checked studies unresolved V genes cover under half, and the rest lacks a known reason. The DNA gave D and trimming, while V, J and clone size come from that table. The sample includes 27,000 or so clones, with roughly four fifths observed a single time. The leading ten clones occupy about 4% of the sample.

Trimming removed 1 base from V and 5 bases from J; the gene matches leave 5 bases unexplained. The CDR3, from cysteine to phenylalanine, totals 15 residues. Left in the record is the CDR3 DNA by itself, 45 bases read in frame from the first base. For CDR1 and CDR2, the germline V gene lists SGHAT and FQNNGV. At diagnosis, tumor, uninvolved tumor-adjacent lung and peripheral blood were collected and then preserved as a mix of FFPE and fresh-frozen material. For TCR repertoire profiling, blood samples were analyzed as peripheral blood mononuclear cells. On the study overall, not on this receptor specifically: A median of 57 of the top 100 tumor clones were detected in paired uninvolved adjacent lung, and 28 of these tumor clones were also found among the top 100 clones of the paired uninvolved adjacent lung. Multi-region tumor sequencing was not performed, so intratumor heterogeneity could not be excluded. Uninvolved tumor-adjacent lung showed the highest T cell clonality, higher than tumor, which suggests more focused antigenic responses in the uninvolved tumor-adjacent lung. Higher T cell density in blood was associated with longer overall survival, whereas higher clonality in adjacent lung was associated with shorter survival. Since the design was exploratory, TCR variables were selected using unadjusted p-values with no false-discovery rate correction.

A word on this clone: This receptor's antigen is unknown. No per-base quality is available; no much larger clone lies one base away.

The TCR comes from a woman aged 40-69 years with stage I lung adenocarcinoma. The sequence joins TRBV11-2 to TRBJ2-3, with 8 middle bases fitting TRBD2. The source was peripheral blood, collected before any cancer treatment. CDR3 sequence: CASSLGGGGRDTQYF. The bases are TGTGCCAGCAGCTTAGGCGGCGGGGGGAGAGATACGCAGTATTTT.